What follows are 12 T cell receptor beta chains derived from one specimen sequenced in a study of blood T cell repertoires in COVID-19. TCRdb's table, derived via immunoSEQ multiplex PCR, lists solely in-frame clones and lacks some. The table lists 30,000 to 35,000 clones, around 87% of them singletons. Sequenced material: peripheral blood. The origin of the receptors is a man between 65 and 79 years old with acute or convalescent COVID-19.

The CDR3: CASSPLGLAEETQYF. DNA of the CDR3: TGTGCCAGCAGCCCCTTAGGACTAGCGGAAGAGACCCAGTACTTC. V is TRBV7-3 and J is TRBJ2-5; 10 nucleotides line up with TRBD2. This CDR3 comprises 15 residues. The V gene end was trimmed by 5 bases and the J gene end by 3 bases; junction bases not matched to a gene: 6. CDR1 and CDR2 from the germline V gene are SGHTA and FQGTGA.

The gene calls are TRBV28 and TRBJ1-5; 10 nucleotides line up with TRBD1. The CDR3 totals 15 residues. The V gene end was trimmed by 6 bases and the J gene end by 3 bases; junction bases not matched to a gene: 5. Germline lookup yields CDR1 MDHEN and CDR2 SYDVKM. The CDR3 sequence is CASRSGTGDNQPQHF. The CDR3 DNA follows: TGTGCCAGCAGATCCGGGACAGGGGACAATCAGCCCCAGCATTTT.

The V call is TRBV5-6, the J call TRBJ1-6; no clear D. The CDR3 loop spans 13 amino acids. The germline V and J ends were trimmed by 5 bases and 7 bases, with 10 bases remaining between them. The germline V gene has CDR1 SGHDT and CDR2 YYEEEE. CDR3 bases: TGTGCCAGCAGAACTTGGGCGAATTCACCCCTCCACTTT. Translating gives CASRTWANSPLHF.

The J gene is TRBJ1-1, the V gene TRBV18; TRBD1 matches 7 bases. The CDR3 has 13 amino acids. Trimming took 3 bases from V and 4 from J; bases not matched to a gene: 2. The V gene's germline CDR1 is KGHSH and CDR2 LQKENI. The DNA for the CDR3 is TGTGCCAGCTCACCCTCAGGGGGCACTGAAGCTTTCTTT. Translated, it gives CASSPSGGTEAFF.

CDR3 residues: CASSLAGPDGYTF. For the CDR3, the DNA is TGTGCCAGCAGCTTAGCGGGCCCCGATGGCTACACCTTC. The chain has TRBV7-9 and TRBJ1-2; D not resolved. The CDR3 consists of 13 residues. V lost 0 bases and J lost 6, with 8 bases in between. Looked up from germline, CDR1 is SEHNR and CDR2 is FQNEAQ (reference sequence).

The V gene is TRBV29-1, the J gene TRBJ2-7, with 7 bases aligning to TRBD2. Losses at the gene ends were 7 bases for V and 4 bases for J; bases not matched to a gene: 7. This CDR3 comprises 12 residues. CDR1 is SQVTM and CDR2 is ANQGSEA in the germline V gene. The CDR3 sequence is CSGQREGYEQYF. DNA of the CDR3: TGCAGCGGCCAGAGGGAGGGTTACGAGCAGTACTTC.

CDR3 sequence (DNA): TGTGCCAGTAGTCCCGAGACTAGCGGTTATAAAGAGACCCAGTACTTC. Its translation: CASSPETSGYKETQYF. The chain recombines TRBV19 with TRBJ2-5; TRBD2 matches at 9 bases. The germline V gene has CDR1 LNHDA and CDR2 SQIVND (reference sequence). The trim removed 5 bases at V and 3 bases at J, leaving 10 bases unmatched. CDR3 size: 16 residues.

This chain joins TRBV3-1 (or the pseudogene TRBV3-2) and TRBJ2-1, with 10 bases that match TRBD2. This CDR3 has 14 amino acids. In germline, CDR1 is LGHDT, CDR2 YNNKEL (reference sequence). The V and J ends lost 3 bases and 9 bases, in that order; junction bases with no gene match: 5. CDR3 sequence reads: CASSHGLAEAEQFF. The CDR3 DNA reads TGTGCCAGCAGCCACGGACTAGCGGAGGCTGAGCAGTTCTTC.

The rearrangement links TRBV11-1 to TRBJ1-1; D is unclear. Looked up from germline, CDR1 is SGHAT and CDR2 is FQDESV (reference sequence). V lost 1 base to trimming and J lost 1 base, with 7 bases between them. This CDR3 has 14 residues. This chain's CDR3 is CASSLDWQNTEAFF. The CDR3 DNA is TGTGCCAGCAGCTTAGATTGGCAGAACACTGAAGCTTTCTTT.

This chain uses TRBV19 with TRBJ1-4; D gene uncertain. This CDR3 is built from 14 residues. V was clipped by 1 base and J by 0 bases, with 3 bases between them. CDR1 and CDR2 (germline): LNHDA, SQIVND (reference sequence). CDR3 nucleotides: TGTGCCAGTAGTATAGGGCCAACTAATGAAAAACTGTTTTTT. Translating it yields CASSIGPTNEKLFF.

The rearrangement links TRBV5-8 to TRBJ1-2; D is uncertain. The germline V and J ends were trimmed by 6 bases and 8 bases, with 11 bases remaining between them. CDR1 is SGHTS and CDR2 is YDEGEE in the germline V gene. The CDR3 runs to 11 residues. CDR3 amino acids: CASILLDGYTF. The CDR3, as DNA: TGTGCCAGCATCCTACTAGACGGCTACACCTTC.

The chain combines TRBV5-1 with TRBJ2-2; D may be TRBD1 (6 bases). V lost 0 bases and J 2 bases, leaving 8 bases between the germline ends. The length of the CDR3 is 15 residues. Germline V CDR1 and CDR2: SGHRS, YFSETQ. In nucleotides, the CDR3 is TGCGCCAGCAGCTTGGGGACAGTTAACACCGGGGAGCTGTTTTTT. Residues: CASSLGTVNTGELFF.